This T cell receptor (beta chain) was sequenced for a study of OX40 agonist ivuxolimab in advanced cancers. The overall study: Cancers in dose escalation were hepatocellular, melanoma, renal cell and head and neck. Males comprised 82.7% of the group, whose mean age was about 62 years (range about 20 to 90). Study-wide findings and caveats: Averaged across samples, CD8+ T cells carried more expanded clones than CD4+ did.

The CDR3 length is 16 residues. Germline values: CDR1 SGHRS, CDR2 YFSETQ. V lost 1 base, J lost 0 bases, and 11 bases lay in between. The protocol was immunoSEQ multiplex PCR, while the TCRdb copy is restricted to in-frame clones and leaves out a portion. This table has tens of thousands of clones, roughly 80% appearing once. A remark on this clone: Its antigen is currently unknown.

The timepoints at which blood was sampled were baseline, cycle 4 day 1, and cycle 7 day 1. The sample here was CD4+ or CD8+ T cells sorted from blood, taken in a trial of the OX40 agonist ivuxolimab. V is TRBV5-1 and J is TRBJ1-3, with D maybe TRBD1 (5 bases). This receptor was taken from an adult with an advanced solid tumor such as melanoma, head and neck, liver or kidney cancer. The CDR3 DNA sequence: TGCGCCAGCAGCTTGATGCAGGGCCTCTCTGGAAACACCATATATTTT. Translated, it gives CASSLMQGLSGNTIYF.